A selection of T cell receptor beta chains follows, all from one sample in a study of neurological immune-mediated disorders. TCRdb fed the 5' RACE reads into MiXCR, producing one record per CDR3 protein. This sample has about 38,000 distinct CDR3 sequences, with 4% to 5.5% found just once. Input material: CD4+ T cells from blood. The receptors shown here come from a man between 18 and 29 years old in good health. Both conserved end residues are trimmed from each CDR3. The order of the fields is clone size, J gene, V gene, CDR3 protein. Only some rows state a clone size, as once, few, many or a class for expanded clones.

clone size: many; J gene: TRBJ2-3; V gene: TRBV20-1; CDR3 protein: SARGLGTDTQY
clone size: many; J gene: TRBJ1-6; V gene: TRBV10-3; CDR3 protein: AISEGTADSPLH
clone size: many; J gene: TRBJ2-7; V gene: TRBV5-1; CDR3 protein: ASSLPSYEQY
clone size: many; J gene: TRBJ1-2; V gene: TRBV6-5; CDR3 protein: ASSQGPNYGYT
clone size: many; J gene: TRBJ1-1; V gene: TRBV12-3/TRBV12-4; CDR3 protein: ASIKGANTEAF
clone size: many; J gene: TRBJ2-7; V gene: TRBV5-5; CDR3 protein: ASSGDREREQY
clone size: many; J gene: TRBJ1-2; V gene: TRBV7-8; CDR3 protein: ASSLLTGTNYGYT
clone size: many; J gene: TRBJ2-7; V gene: TRBV5-1; CDR3 protein: ASSLDGGSEQY
clone size: many; J gene: TRBJ2-3; V gene: TRBV6-4; CDR3 protein: ASSDRQWDTQY
clone size: many; J gene: TRBJ2-7; V gene: TRBV7-2; CDR3 protein: ASSRISGFNYEQY
clone size: .; J gene: TRBJ1-2; V gene: TRBV12-3/TRBV12-4; CDR3 protein: ASSSPPINYGYT
clone size: many; J gene: TRBJ1-4; V gene: TRBV5-1; CDR3 protein: ASSLGIDRGGGKLF
clone size: medium-sized; J gene: TRBJ1-1; V gene: TRBV20-1; CDR3 protein: SALGRVTEAF
clone size: many; J gene: TRBJ1-1; V gene: TRBV15; CDR3 protein: ATSSDLTGMNTEAF
clone size: many; J gene: TRBJ2-2; V gene: TRBV9; CDR3 protein: ASSGGQETNTGELF
clone size: many; J gene: TRBJ1-2; V gene: TRBV7-9; CDR3 protein: ASSFGFIGDGYT